The 18 T cell receptor beta chains below were found in one sample sequenced in a study of T cell repertoires in cytomegalovirus infection. The antigens these receptors bind are not known. TCRdb fed the reads into MiXCR, producing one record per CDR3 protein. The sample lists about 900,000 distinct CDR3 sequences, about 33% occurring once. Specimen: cultured CD8+ T cells from PBMCs, collected from culture after CMV antigen stimulation. The receptors here all came from a human donor in good health (CMV status not recorded). Some clones in this sample may be carry-over from other donors' samples.

The chain carries TRBV5-4 and TRBJ2-5; D ambiguous. Germline CDR1 and CDR2: SGHNT and YYREEE (reference sequence). Between the trimmed V and J ends, which lost 1 base and 3 bases, there was a span of 7 bases. This CDR3 contains 13 residues. CDR3 nucleotides: TGTGCCAGCAGCTTGTTTGAGGAAGAGACCCAGTACTTC. This codes for CASSLFEEETQYF.

The J gene is TRBJ2-1, the V gene TRBV19; D uncertain. Per the germline V gene, CDR1 is LNHDA and CDR2 is SQIVND (reference sequence). This CDR3 has 14 amino acids. The ends were cut back, 4 bases at V and 0 bases at J, with 7 bases in the middle. As DNA, the CDR3 is TGTGCCAGTAGTACCTACAACTCCTACAATGAGCAGTTCTTC. Its protein product is CASSTYNSYNEQFF.

The chain carries TRBV27 and TRBJ2-7; D possibly matches TRBD1 or TRBD2 (5 bases each). Trimming pared 0 bases from V and 3 bases from J, leaving 12 bases between. The germline V gene has CDR1 MNHEY and CDR2 SMNVEV (reference sequence). The CDR3 contains 15 residues. The chain's CDR3 is CASSLSAGGVYEQYV. In DNA form, the CDR3 reads TGTGCCAGCAGTTTATCGGCTGGGGGAGTCTACGAGCAGTACGTC.

This clonotype has a count of ten or more. The chain links TRBV7-2 to TRBJ1-3; D remains ambiguous. The CDR3 has 13 residues. Between the trimmed V and J ends, which lost 7 bases and 4 bases, there was a span of 11 bases. CDR1 and CDR2 from the germline V gene are SGHTA and FQGNSA. CDR3 coding DNA: TGTGCCAGCACCCGGACTGGAGGAAACACCATATATTTT. Its protein product is CASTRTGGNTIYF.

The chain uses TRBV15 and TRBJ2-7; no firm D call. CDR1 LNHNV and CDR2 YYDKDF come from the germline V gene (reference sequence). Trimming removed 0 bases from V and 7 bases from J, with 22 bases in between. The CDR3 runs 17 residues. The CDR3 region is CATSRDLAPGGEWEQYF. The CDR3 DNA is TGTGCCACCAGCAGAGATCTCGCACCGGGCGGTGAATGGGAGCAGTACTTC.

This clonotype was counted between two and nine times. The chain links TRBV6-2 or TRBV6-3 to TRBJ1-1, with D possibly matching TRBD1 (6 bases). The CDR3 is 14 amino acids. V was trimmed by 2 bases and J by 1 base, leaving 8 bases between them. The germline V gene has CDR1 MNHEY and CDR2 SVGEGT. The CDR3: CASSYRDKNTEAFF. The CDR3 nucleotides read TGTGCCAGCAGTTACAGGGACAAGAACACTGAAGCTTTCTTT.

The rearrangement uses TRBV6-6 and TRBJ2-1; D gene unclear. Germline V CDR1 and CDR2: MNHNY, SVGAGI (reference sequence). The CDR3 is 16 amino acids. Trimming took 4 bases from V and 8 from J, leaving 21 bases between them. DNA of the CDR3: TGTGCCAGCAGTTCCCGTTTTAGGCCGAAAGAGGATGAGCAGTTCTTC. As protein: CASSSRFRPKEDEQFF.

The chain joins TRBV7-9 to TRBJ1-1; the D is unclear. Trimming left V 7 bases short and J 7 bases short, with 16 bases between. Germline values: CDR1 SEHNR, CDR2 FQNEAQ (reference sequence). This CDR3 contains 13 residues. The CDR3 protein is CASTQRLLGEAFF. For the CDR3, the DNA is TGTGCCAGCACCCAAAGGCTCTTGGGTGAAGCTTTCTTT.

Only one count was recorded for this clonotype. This chain joins TRBV19 and TRBJ2-1; 10 bases line up with TRBD2. In germline, CDR1 is LNHDA, CDR2 SQIVND (reference sequence). Trimming at V came to 10 bases and at J to 6 bases, leaving 9 bases not matched to a gene. The CDR3 runs to 14 residues. In DNA form, the CDR3 reads TGTGCCATCCCCTTACTAGCGGGGAGCAATGAGCAGTTCTTC. It translates to CAIPLLAGSNEQFF.

About this clonotype: One end of the junction varies from germline; a read error may be responsible. This chain uses TRBV11-2 with TRBJ1-2; maybe TRBD1 (6 bases). The CDR3 is 11 amino acids. CDR1 is SGHAT and CDR2 is FQNNGV in the germline V gene. CDR3 sequence (DNA): TGTGCCAGCAGCCATCACAGGGCGGGGTCCTTC. It specifies CASSHHRAGSF.

This clonotype has more than one count but fewer than ten. The chain combines TRBV29-1 with TRBJ1-5, with D tentatively TRBD1 (5 bases). The CDR3 has 17 amino acids. V was clipped by 6 bases and J by 2 bases, with 23 bases between them. In germline, CDR1 is SQVTM, CDR2 ANQGSEA. The CDR3 sequence: CSVSSGTGSWGNQPQHF. For the CDR3, the DNA is TGCAGCGTCAGCTCCGGGACGGGTTCGTGGGGCAATCAGCCCCAGCATTTT.

This clonotype came up a few times. The rearrangement links TRBV12-3 or TRBV12-4 to TRBJ2-2; possibly TRBD2 for D (6 bases). The CDR3 contains 16 residues. The V and J ends lost 7 bases and 3 bases respectively, with 18 bases between them. CDR3 DNA sequence: TGTGCCAGCACCTCGACTAGTCTTTCCGACACCGGGGAGCTGTTTTTT. Translating it yields CASTSTSLSDTGELFF.

V gene TRBV5-6 combines with J gene TRBJ2-2; 7 bases agree with TRBD2. CDR3 size: 14 residues. Per germline, CDR1 SGHDT and CDR2 YYEEEE. The V segment lost 6 bases and the J segment 1 base; nucleotides outside the gene matches: 3. CDR3 nucleotides: TGTGCCAGCACCTCGGGGGGGAACACCGGGGAGCTGTTTTTT. Translation: CASTSGGNTGELFF.

This clonotype turned up a few times. V usage is TRBV4-3 and J usage is TRBJ1-2; D is possibly TRBD1 (5 bases). V lost 0 bases to trimming and J lost 0 bases, with 8 bases between them. The CDR3 spans 15 residues. In germline, CDR1 is LGHNA, CDR2 YSLEER. CDR3 sequence reads: CASSQDQGPNYGYTF. The CDR3, as DNA: TGCGCCAGCAGCCAAGACCAGGGTCCTAACTATGGCTACACCTTC.

This clonotype turned up a few times. The rearrangement uses TRBV6-5 and TRBJ1-3, with TRBD1 matching 9 bases. Germline trimming cut 2 bases from V and 3 bases from J; bases unmatched to any gene: 2. This CDR3 spans 15 amino acids. Germline values: CDR1 MNHEY, CDR2 SVGAGI. CDR3: CASSYGTGNGNTIYF. DNA of the CDR3: TGTGCCAGCAGTTACGGGACAGGGAATGGAAACACCATATATTTT.

The chain links TRBV27 to TRBJ1-1, with D perhaps matching TRBD1 (6 bases). The CDR3 sequence is 14 residues long. With 10 bases removed from V and 4 bases from J, the gap between germline ends came to 19 bases. The V gene's germline CDR1 is MNHEY and CDR2 SMNVEV (reference sequence). In nucleotides, the CDR3 is TGTGCCACCTATAAGGGGGGTTCGGGCACTGAAGCTTTCTTT. Translating it yields CATYKGGSGTEAFF.

In its sample, this clonotype was seen a few times. The chain combines TRBV4-1 with TRBJ1-5; 7 bases line up with TRBD1. This CDR3 has 15 residues. Germline CDR1 MGHRA, CDR2 YSYEKL. The trim removed 3 bases at V and 4 bases at J, leaving 6 bases unmatched. DNA for the CDR3: TGCGCCAGCAGCCAGGTATTACAGGGGAATCAGCCCCAGCATTTT. Translation: CASSQVLQGNQPQHF.

The chain joins TRBV25-1 to TRBJ1-2; possibly TRBD1 for D (5 bases). The germline gives CDR1 MGHDK, CDR2 SYGVNS. The CDR3 has 17 amino acids. V gave up 3 bases and J gave up 7 bases, with 24 bases separating them. The CDR3 loop reads CASSEWEGTEIFGGYTF. CDR3 nucleotides: TGTGCCAGCAGTGAGTGGGAGGGGACCGAAATTTTTGGTGGCTACACCTTC.